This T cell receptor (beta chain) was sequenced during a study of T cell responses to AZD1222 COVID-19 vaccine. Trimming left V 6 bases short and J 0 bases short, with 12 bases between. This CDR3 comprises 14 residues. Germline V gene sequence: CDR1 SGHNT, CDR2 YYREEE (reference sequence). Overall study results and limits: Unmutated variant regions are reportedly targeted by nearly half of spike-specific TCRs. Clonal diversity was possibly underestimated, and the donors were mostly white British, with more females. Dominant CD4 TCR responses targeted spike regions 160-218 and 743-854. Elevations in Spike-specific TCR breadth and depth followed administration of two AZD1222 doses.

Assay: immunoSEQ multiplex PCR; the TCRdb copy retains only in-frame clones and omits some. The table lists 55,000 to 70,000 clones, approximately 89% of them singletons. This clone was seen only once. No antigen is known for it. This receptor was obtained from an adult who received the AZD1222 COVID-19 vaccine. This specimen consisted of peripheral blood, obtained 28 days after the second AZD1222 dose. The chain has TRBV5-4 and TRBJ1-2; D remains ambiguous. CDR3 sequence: CASIMGGANYGYTF. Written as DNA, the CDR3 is TGTGCCAGCATCATGGGCGGAGCTAACTATGGCTACACCTTC.